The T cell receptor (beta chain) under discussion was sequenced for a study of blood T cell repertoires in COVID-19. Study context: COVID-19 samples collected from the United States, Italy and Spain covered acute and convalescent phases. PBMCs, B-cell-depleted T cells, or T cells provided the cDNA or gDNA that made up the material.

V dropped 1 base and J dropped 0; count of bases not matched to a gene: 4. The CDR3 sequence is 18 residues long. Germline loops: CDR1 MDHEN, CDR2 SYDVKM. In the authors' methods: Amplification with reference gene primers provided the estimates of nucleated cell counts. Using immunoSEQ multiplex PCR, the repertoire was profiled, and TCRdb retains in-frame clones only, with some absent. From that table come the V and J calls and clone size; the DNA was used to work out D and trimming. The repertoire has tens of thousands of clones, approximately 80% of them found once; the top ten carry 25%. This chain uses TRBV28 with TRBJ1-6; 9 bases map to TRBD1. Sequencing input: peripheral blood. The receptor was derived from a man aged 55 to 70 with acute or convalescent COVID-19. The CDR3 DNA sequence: TGTGCCAGCAGTTTATTGGGACAGGGCATCTCCTATAATTCACCCCTCCACTTT. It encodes CASSLLGQGISYNSPLHF.